This T cell receptor beta chain was sequenced in a study of T cell responses to AZD1222 COVID-19 vaccine. Libraries were prepared by immunoSEQ multiplex PCR; TCRdb keeps only in-frame clonotypes and omits some of them. This sample has more than 90,000 clones; roughly 84% occur once, and the top ten carry approximately 15%. Germline loops: CDR1 MDHEN, CDR2 SYDVKM. V was clipped by 6 bases and J by 3 bases, with 8 bases between them. The CDR3 consists of 13 residues. The origin of this receptor is an adult who received the AZD1222 COVID-19 vaccine. The sample consisted of peripheral blood, taken 28 days after the second AZD1222 dose. The chain links TRBV28 to TRBJ1-4; D gene uncertain. The CDR3 coding sequence is TGTGCCAGCAGGGGGAGGGCTAATGAAAAACTGTTTTTT. This sequence encodes CASRGRANEKLFF.